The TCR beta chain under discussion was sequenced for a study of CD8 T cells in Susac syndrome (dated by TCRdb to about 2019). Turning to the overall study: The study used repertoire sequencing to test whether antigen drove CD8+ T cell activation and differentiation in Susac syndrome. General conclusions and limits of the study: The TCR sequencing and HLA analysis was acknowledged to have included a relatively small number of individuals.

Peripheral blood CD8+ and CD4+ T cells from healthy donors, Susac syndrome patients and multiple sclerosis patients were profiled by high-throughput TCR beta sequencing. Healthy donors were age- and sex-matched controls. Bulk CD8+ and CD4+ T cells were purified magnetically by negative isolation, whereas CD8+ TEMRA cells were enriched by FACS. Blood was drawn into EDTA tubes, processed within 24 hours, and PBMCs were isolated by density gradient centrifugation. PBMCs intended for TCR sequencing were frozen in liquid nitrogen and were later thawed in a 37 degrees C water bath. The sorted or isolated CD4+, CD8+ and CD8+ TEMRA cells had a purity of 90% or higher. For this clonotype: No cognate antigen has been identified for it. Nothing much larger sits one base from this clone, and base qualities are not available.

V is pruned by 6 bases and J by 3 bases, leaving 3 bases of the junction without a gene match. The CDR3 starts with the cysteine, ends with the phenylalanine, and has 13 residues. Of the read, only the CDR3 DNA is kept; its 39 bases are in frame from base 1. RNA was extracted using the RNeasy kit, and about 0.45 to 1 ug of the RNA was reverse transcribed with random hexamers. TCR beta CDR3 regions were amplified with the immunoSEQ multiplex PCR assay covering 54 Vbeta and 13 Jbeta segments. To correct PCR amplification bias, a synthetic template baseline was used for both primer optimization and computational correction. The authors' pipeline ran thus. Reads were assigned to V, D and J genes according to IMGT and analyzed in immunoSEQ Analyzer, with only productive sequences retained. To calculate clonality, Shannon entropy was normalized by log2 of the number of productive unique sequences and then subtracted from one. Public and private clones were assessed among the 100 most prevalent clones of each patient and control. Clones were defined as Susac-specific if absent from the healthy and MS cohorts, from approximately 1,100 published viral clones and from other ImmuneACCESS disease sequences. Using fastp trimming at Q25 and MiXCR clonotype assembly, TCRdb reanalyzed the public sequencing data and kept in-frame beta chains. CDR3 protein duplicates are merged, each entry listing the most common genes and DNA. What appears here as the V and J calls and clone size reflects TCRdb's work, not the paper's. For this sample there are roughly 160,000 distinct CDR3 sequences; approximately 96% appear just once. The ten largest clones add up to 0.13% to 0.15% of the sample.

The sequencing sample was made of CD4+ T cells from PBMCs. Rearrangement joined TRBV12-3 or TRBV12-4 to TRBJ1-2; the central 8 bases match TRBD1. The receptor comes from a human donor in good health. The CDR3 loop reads CASRGQGYYGYTF. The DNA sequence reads TGTGCCAGCAGAGGACAGGGCTACTATGGCTACACCTTC.